This T cell receptor beta chain was captured by sequencing in a study of shared clonotypes between healthy human individuals. Study-level findings and limits: The researchers took only blood, and tissue repertoires probably look different.

Study donors comprised healthy, HIV-negative adults devoid of recent acute infection or vaccination. Subsets obtained from CD4+ cells comprised CD45RA+ naive and CD45RA-negative memory cells. As regards this clone: The antigen is not known.

The genomic DNA of each subset was split evenly across several immunoSEQ plates. Using immunoSEQ multiplex PCR, the repertoire was profiled, and TCRdb retains in-frame clones only, with some absent. The sample comprises 700,000 or so clones, more than 70% of which are singletons, and about 2% rests with the top ten. CDR3 length: 16 amino acids. Trimming shortened V by 2 bases and J by 0 bases, and 12 bases separated the two germline ends. The germline CDR1 and CDR2 sequences are MNHNS and SASEGT. Sequences were obtained from memory CD4+ T cells sorted from blood. Subset specified: CD45RA-negative fraction. The receptor was isolated from a woman in her 30s in good health. The rearrangement uses TRBV6-1 and TRBJ2-3; the D is unclear. The CDR3 reads CASSERAGPSTDTQYF. CDR3 coding DNA: TGTGCCAGCAGTGAAAGGGCAGGTCCTAGCACAGATACGCAGTATTTT.